This T cell receptor (beta chain) originates from a study of T cells in Graves' hyperthyroidism and ophthalmopathy. This clonotype was counted ten times or more. The ends lost 4 bases at V and 0 bases at J; junction bases unmatched: 0. The V gene's germline CDR1 is SNHLY and CDR2 FYNNEI. This CDR3 spans 16 amino acids. The hyperthyroidism patients had all been newly diagnosed, and their disease duration was under 2 months. Their ages ranged from 18 to 65 years. Using RNA transcripts as the source, TCR beta CDR3 regions were amplified. The TCR CDR3 first-round RT-PCR relied on the HTBI primer set. TCRdb passed the multiplex PCR reads through MiXCR, listing each CDR3 protein once. The table has roughly 500,000 distinct CDR3 sequences, roughly 13% seen once.

The V and J genes are TRBV2 and TRBJ2-6; 10 bases map to TRBD2. Specimen: blood. The receptor's source is a woman between 25 and 40 years old with Graves' hyperthyroidism that later progressed to Graves' ophthalmopathy. CDR3 sequence reads: CASSASGGSGANVLTF. The CDR3 DNA sequence: TGTGCCAGCAGTGCTAGCGGGGGCTCTGGGGCCAACGTCCTGACTTTC.